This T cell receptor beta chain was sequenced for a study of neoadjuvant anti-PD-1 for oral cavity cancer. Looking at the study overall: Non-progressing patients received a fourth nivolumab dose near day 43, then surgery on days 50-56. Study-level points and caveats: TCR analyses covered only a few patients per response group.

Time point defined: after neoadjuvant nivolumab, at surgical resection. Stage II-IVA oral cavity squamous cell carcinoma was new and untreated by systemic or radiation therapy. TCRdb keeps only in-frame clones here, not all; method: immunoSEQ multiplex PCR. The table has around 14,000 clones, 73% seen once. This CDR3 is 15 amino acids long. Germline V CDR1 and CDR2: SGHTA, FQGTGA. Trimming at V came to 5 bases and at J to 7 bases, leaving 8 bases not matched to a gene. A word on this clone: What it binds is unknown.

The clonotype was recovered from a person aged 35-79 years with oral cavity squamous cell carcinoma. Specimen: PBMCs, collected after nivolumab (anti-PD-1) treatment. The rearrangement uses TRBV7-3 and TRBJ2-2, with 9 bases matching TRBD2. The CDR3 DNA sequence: TGTGCCAGCAGCGAAGCGGGAGGAGCGGGCGGGGAGCTGTTTTTT. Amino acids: CASSEAGGAGGELFF.